The 3 T cell receptor beta chains presented below share a single source sample, sequenced in a study of Ad26.COV2.S vaccination and SARS-CoV-2 variants. Clones were read by immunoSEQ multiplex PCR, and TCRdb kept only the in-frame ones, dropping some. The sample includes around 400,000 clones, around four fifths of them seen just once. Treatment in this sample: around 19 received Ad26.COV2.S at low or high dose, single or two shots; roughly five received placebo; per-sample allocation not given. Vaccine and placebo recipients were sampled on day 63 after the first injection. The sample was peripheral blood, taken in a trial of Ad26.COV2.S vaccine versus placebo. These receptor sequences come from a person between 18 and 59 years old who received the Ad26.COV2.S COVID-19 vaccine or a placebo.

The J gene is TRBJ1-1, the V gene TRBV11-2; maybe TRBD1 (6 bases). Trimming took off 4 bases at V and 4 bases at J, with 16 bases between the two ends. The CDR3 is made up of 15 amino acids. Germline V gives CDR1 SGHAT, CDR2 FQNNGV. The CDR3 is CASSSSRGGTTEAFF. For the CDR3, the DNA is TGTGCCAGCAGCTCCTCCAGGGGAGGGACCACTGAAGCTTTCTTT.

The V and J genes are TRBV18 and TRBJ2-1; tentatively, D is TRBD1 (5 bases). The V end lost 2 bases, the J end lost 5 bases, and 10 bases lay between the germline ends. Germline V gene sequence: CDR1 KGHSH, CDR2 LQKENI. This CDR3 is 14 amino acids long. The CDR3 region is CASSPWGPDNEQFF. Written as DNA, the CDR3 is TGTGCCAGCTCACCATGGGGCCCAGACAATGAGCAGTTCTTC.

The chain has TRBV5-1 and TRBJ2-1; TRBD2 is a possible D gene (6 bases). This CDR3 has 19 amino acids. CDR1 is SGHRS and CDR2 is YFSETQ in the germline V gene. Between the trimmed V and J ends, which lost 3 bases and 0 bases, there was a span of 22 bases. CDR3 sequence (DNA): TGCGCCAGCAGCTCACGCTCCGGGACTTTGGGGGGCTCCTACAATGAGCAGTTCTTC. It encodes CASSSRSGTLGGSYNEQFF.